The 19 T cell receptor beta chains reported below all come from one sample, sequenced in a study of blood T cells in healthy people across ages. The second PCR ran roughly 7 to 11 cycles with a sample-barcoded 5' primer and J-beta primers. Using its own MiXCR run on the 5' RACE reads, TCRdb lists one record per CDR3 protein. The sample holds about 500,000 distinct CDR3 sequences; about 24% are singletons and the top ten take less than 9%. This sample was shared with a second study, whose subject was T cells of mothers and their children.

Material: blood. The receptor set was obtained from a boy younger than 18 in good health.

This clonotype was observed a handful of times. J is TRBJ2-5 and V is TRBV6-1; 8 bases align to TRBD1. The last part of the DNA fits TRBJ2-1 better; the J call may be wrong. CDR1 and CDR2 (germline): MNHNS, SASEGT. The CDR3 is 16 residues long. DNA for the CDR3: TGTGCCAGCAAGGACCTGGCAGGGGGCATCGGCAATGAGCAGTTCTTC. It translates to CASKDLAGGIGNEQFF.

This clonotype turned up a few times. The chain uses TRBV14 and TRBJ2-2; D is undetermined. Germline loops: CDR1 SGHDN, CDR2 FVKESK. V was shortened by 4 bases and J by 0 bases, with 6 bases between the two germline ends. The CDR3 runs 14 residues. The CDR3 bases are TGTGCCAGCAGCCGCTTTACGAACACCGGGGAGCTGTTTTTT. Protein sequence: CASSRFTNTGELFF.

This clonotype was observed a few times. V gene TRBV4-3 combines with J gene TRBJ2-5; D gene ambiguous. The CDR3 extends over 15 amino acids. Germline lookup yields CDR1 LGHNA and CDR2 YSLEER. Trimming took off 1 base at V and 6 bases at J, with 15 bases between the two ends. The CDR3 is CASSQASHGVKTQYF. The CDR3 DNA follows: TGCGCCAGCAGCCAAGCCTCCCACGGTGTGAAGACCCAGTACTTC.

The rearrangement uses TRBV19 and TRBJ2-7; 9 nucleotides agree with TRBD2. The CDR3 has 14 residues. CDR1 is LNHDA, CDR2 SQIVND, per germline (reference sequence). The ends lost 6 bases at V and 3 bases at J; junction bases unmatched: 6. This CDR3 reads CASSGAGGFYEQYF. The CDR3 bases are TGTGCCAGTAGCGGAGCGGGGGGCTTCTACGAGCAGTACTTC.

The chain recombines TRBV6-2 or TRBV6-3 with TRBJ2-7; TRBD1 might be the D (6 bases). The V and J ends lost 2 bases and 2 bases respectively, with 10 bases between them. Per the germline V gene, CDR1 is MNHEY and CDR2 is SVGEGT. There are 14 residues in the CDR3. CDR3 residues: CASSYAGATYEQYF. The DNA for the CDR3 is TGTGCCAGCAGTTACGCAGGGGCGACCTACGAGCAGTACTTC.

The rearrangement joins TRBV29-1 to TRBJ1-1, with 7 bases fitting TRBD1. Germline CDR1 reads SQVTM; CDR2 reads ANQGSEA. J gave up 5 bases and V 2 bases, and 2 bases lay outside the gene matches. The CDR3 contains 12 residues. The DNA for the CDR3 is TGCAGCGTTGAACGGGACAGAACTGAAGCTTTCTTT. Translation gives CSVERDRTEAFF.

J is TRBJ2-7 and V is TRBV6-2 or TRBV6-3; 9 bases are a match to TRBD1. The CDR3 is 15 amino acids. The J segment lost 6 bases and the V segment lost 2 bases, leaving 8 bases of the junction unmatched. Germline V gives CDR1 MNHEY, CDR2 SVGEGT. The CDR3 spells CASSYMGQGIGEQYF. The CDR3 DNA reads TGTGCCAGCAGTTACATGGGACAGGGTATCGGCGAGCAGTACTTC.

V usage is TRBV9 and J usage is TRBJ2-5; D perhaps matches TRBD2 (6 bases). This CDR3 spans 13 amino acids. Trimming shortened V by 1 base and J by 3 bases, and 7 bases separated the two germline ends. From germline, CDR1 is SGDLS and CDR2 YYNGEE. CDR3 DNA sequence: TGTGCCAGCAGCGTACCTAGCGAAGAGACCCAGTACTTC. Its translation is CASSVPSEETQYF.

This clonotype has only a few counts. J is TRBJ2-1 and V is TRBV7-2; D is perhaps TRBD2 (5 bases). The J call is doubtful: the DNA matches TRBJ2-7 better. The CDR3 has 13 amino acids. Looked up from germline, CDR1 is SGHTA and CDR2 is FQGNSA. The CDR3 DNA reads as TGTGCCAGCAGCTCCAGGACTGCTGGGGAGCAGTACTTC. Its protein is CASSSRTAGEQYF.

This clonotype was seen at least ten times. V gene TRBV7-3 combines with J gene TRBJ2-5; D unresolved. V shed 2 bases and J shed 5 bases, with 9 bases lying between them. Germline V gene data show CDR1 as SGHTA and CDR2 as FQGTGA. CDR3 length: 13 amino acids. The CDR3 DNA is TGTGCCAGCAGCTTATTGGCGAGGGAGACCCAGTACTTC. Translated: CASSLLARETQYF.

The chain uses TRBV29-1 and TRBJ2-3; D is perhaps TRBD1 (7 bases). The CDR3 length is 14 residues. CDR1 and CDR2 from the germline V gene are SQVTM and ANQGSEA. V lost 1 base to trimming and J lost 6 bases, with 14 bases between them. The CDR3, as DNA: TGCAGCGTTGAAGGTGGAGGGGGCGAGGATACGCAGTATTTT. Its protein is CSVEGGGGEDTQYF.

This chain connects TRBV9 to TRBJ2-7; 7 positions match TRBD1. The CDR3 extends over 14 amino acids. The V gene's germline CDR1 is SGDLS and CDR2 YYNGEE. Trimming cost V 3 bases and J 2 bases; bases outside gene matches: 5. CDR3 DNA: TGTGCCAGCAGCGCTCAGACAGGGACCTACGAGCAGTACTTC. Amino acids: CASSAQTGTYEQYF.

This clonotype was recorded a few times. The CDR3 DNA reads as TGTGCCAGCAGCTTAGAGGCGGGGGGCGGCTACACCTTC. Residues: CASSLEAGGGYTF. V gene TRBV11-2 combines with J gene TRBJ1-2; possibly TRBD1 for D (6 bases). The length of the CDR3 is 13 residues. Germline V lookup: CDR1 SGHAT, CDR2 FQNNGV. V was trimmed by 0 bases and J by 8 bases, leaving 10 bases between them.

The rearrangement links TRBV7-9 to TRBJ1-2; the D gene is possibly TRBD1 (6 bases). The germline V gene has CDR1 SEHNR and CDR2 FQNEAQ (reference sequence). The V and J ends lost 6 bases and 4 bases respectively, with 12 bases between them. The CDR3 is made up of 13 amino acids. CDR3 sequence: CASSSQGTYGYTF. CDR3 coding DNA: TGTGCCAGCAGTTCACAGGGAACCTATGGCTACACCTTC. Together with reference TRBV7-9 and TRBJ1-2, the CDR3 gives the full variable domain: DTGVSQNPRHKITKRGQNVTFRCDPISEHNRLYWYRQTLGQGPEFLTYFQNEAQLEKSRLLSDRFSAERPKGSFSTLEIQRTEQGDSAMYLCASSSQGTYGYTFGSGTRLTVV.

The sample holds a few counts of this clonotype. The chain links TRBV6-1 to TRBJ2-5; 7 positions agree with TRBD2. Gene TRBJ2-1 matches the end of the DNA better, so the J call may be wrong. The CDR3 runs 14 residues. Germline-derived CDR1 and CDR2 are MNHNS and SASEGT. The CDR3 DNA sequence: TGTGCCAGCATGGCTGGCGGGAGTTCCTTCGAGCAGTTCTTC. Amino acid sequence: CASMAGGSSFEQFF.

This clonotype was detected a few times. The V gene is TRBV6-2 or TRBV6-3, the J gene TRBJ2-1; D is uncertain. V shed 5 bases and J shed 9 bases, with 8 bases lying between them. The CDR3 is 11 residues long. Germline V gives CDR1 MNHEY, CDR2 SVGEGT. The CDR3 loop reads CASSNIGEQFF. For the CDR3, the DNA is TGTGCCAGCAGTAACATCGGTGAGCAGTTCTTC.

This clonotype showed up just a few times. A junction boundary mismatches the germline segment, possibly from a read error. The J gene is TRBJ2-5, the V gene TRBV7-7, with 9 bases fitting TRBD2. The end of the DNA fits TRBJ2-1 better, so the J call may be wrong. The length of the CDR3 is 15 residues. CDR1 and CDR2 (germline): SSHAT, FNYEAQ (reference sequence). The CDR3: CASSLSTSGNNEQFF. DNA of the CDR3: TGTGCTAGCAGCTTATCGACTAGCGGAAACAATGAGCAGTTCTTC.

The chain employs TRBV2 and TRBJ2-3, with TRBD2 identical over 11 bases. The germline V gene has CDR1 SNHLY and CDR2 FYNNEI. This CDR3 has 15 residues. Trimming removed 7 bases from V and 2 bases from J; junction bases left unmatched: 5. CDR3 DNA sequence: TGTGCCAGCAAGGGGACTAGCGGTAACACAGATACGCAGTATTTT. Its translation is CASKGTSGNTDTQYF. The whole variable domain, remainder taken from reference TRBV2 and TRBJ2-3, is EPEVTQTPSHQVTQMGQEVILRCVPISNHLYFYWYRQILGQKVEFLVSFYNNEISEKSEIFDDQFSVERPDGSNFTLKIRSTKLEDSAMYFCASKGTSGNTDTQYFGPGTRLTVL.

A few counts support this clonotype. This rearrangement joins TRBV7-2 to TRBJ2-1, with TRBD2 matching 7 bases. Germline trimming cut 3 bases from V and 5 bases from J; bases unmatched to any gene: 7. Germline lookup yields CDR1 SGHTA and CDR2 FQGNSA. There are 15 residues in the CDR3. DNA of the CDR3: TGTGCCAGCAGCTTTAGCACTAGCGTAGACAATGAGCAGTTCTTC. Amino acids: CASSFSTSVDNEQFF.